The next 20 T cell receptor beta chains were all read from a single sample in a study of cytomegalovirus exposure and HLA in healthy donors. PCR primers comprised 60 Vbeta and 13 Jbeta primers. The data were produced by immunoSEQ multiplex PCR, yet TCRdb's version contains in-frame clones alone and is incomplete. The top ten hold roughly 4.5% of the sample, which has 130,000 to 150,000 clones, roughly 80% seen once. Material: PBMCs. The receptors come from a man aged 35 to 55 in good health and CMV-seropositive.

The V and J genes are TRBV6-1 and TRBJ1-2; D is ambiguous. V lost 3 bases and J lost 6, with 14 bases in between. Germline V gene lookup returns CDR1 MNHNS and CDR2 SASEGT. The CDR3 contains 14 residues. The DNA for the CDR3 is TGTGCCAGCAGTGATCCCGGCCTGGGCCATGGCTACACCTTC. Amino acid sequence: CASSDPGLGHGYTF.

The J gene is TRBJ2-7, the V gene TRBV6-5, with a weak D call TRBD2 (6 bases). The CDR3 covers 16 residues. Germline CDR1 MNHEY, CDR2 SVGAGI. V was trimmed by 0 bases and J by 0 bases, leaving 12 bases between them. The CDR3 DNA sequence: TGTGCCAGCAGTTACTCGGGCGGGAAATACTCCTACGAGCAGTACTTC. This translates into CASSYSGGKYSYEQYF.

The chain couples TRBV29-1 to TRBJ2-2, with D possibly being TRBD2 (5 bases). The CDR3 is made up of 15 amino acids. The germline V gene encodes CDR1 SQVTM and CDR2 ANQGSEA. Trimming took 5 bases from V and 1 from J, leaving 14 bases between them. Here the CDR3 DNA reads TGCAGCGTTCGTCGGGAACAGATGAACACCGGGGAGCTGTTTTTT. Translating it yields CSVRREQMNTGELFF.

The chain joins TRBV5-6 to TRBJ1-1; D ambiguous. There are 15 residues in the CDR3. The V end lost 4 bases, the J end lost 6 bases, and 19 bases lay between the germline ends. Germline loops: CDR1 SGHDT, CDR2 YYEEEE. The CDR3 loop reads CASSPTEYLSAEAFF. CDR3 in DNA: TGTGCCAGCAGCCCCACTGAGTACCTTAGCGCTGAAGCTTTCTTT.

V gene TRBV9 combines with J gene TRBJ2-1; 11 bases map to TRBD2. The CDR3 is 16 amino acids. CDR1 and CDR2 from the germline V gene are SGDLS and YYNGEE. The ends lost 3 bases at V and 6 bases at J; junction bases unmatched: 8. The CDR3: CASSGTLAGVGNEQFF. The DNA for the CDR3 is TGTGCCAGCAGCGGGACACTAGCGGGAGTGGGCAATGAGCAGTTCTTC.

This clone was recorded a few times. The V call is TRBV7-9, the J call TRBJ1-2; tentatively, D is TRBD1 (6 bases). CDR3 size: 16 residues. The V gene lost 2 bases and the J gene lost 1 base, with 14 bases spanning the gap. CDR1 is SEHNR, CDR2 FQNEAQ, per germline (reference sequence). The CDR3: CASSLLGQSINYGYTF. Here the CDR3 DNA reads TGTGCCAGCAGCTTATTAGGACAGTCAATTAACTATGGCTACACCTTC.

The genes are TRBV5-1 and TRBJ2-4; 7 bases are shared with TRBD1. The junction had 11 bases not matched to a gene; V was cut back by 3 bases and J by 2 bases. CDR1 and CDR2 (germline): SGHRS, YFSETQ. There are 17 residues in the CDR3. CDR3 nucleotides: TGCGCCAGCAGCTGGCCCAGACAGGGTTTTCCCAAAAACATTCAGTACTTC. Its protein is CASSWPRQGFPKNIQYF.

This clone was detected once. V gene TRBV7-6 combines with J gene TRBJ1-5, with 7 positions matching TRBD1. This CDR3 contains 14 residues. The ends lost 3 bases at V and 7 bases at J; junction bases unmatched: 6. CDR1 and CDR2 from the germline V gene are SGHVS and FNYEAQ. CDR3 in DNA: TGTGCCAGCAGCTTCAGACAGGGCGGACAGCCCCAGCATTTT. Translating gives CASSFRQGGQPQHF. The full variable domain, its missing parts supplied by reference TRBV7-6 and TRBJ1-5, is GAGVSQSPRYKVTKRGQDVALRCDPISGHVSLYWYRQALGQGPEFLTYFNYEAQQDKSGLPNDRFSAERPEGSISTLTIQRTEQRDSAMYRCASSFRQGGQPQHFGDGTRLSIL.

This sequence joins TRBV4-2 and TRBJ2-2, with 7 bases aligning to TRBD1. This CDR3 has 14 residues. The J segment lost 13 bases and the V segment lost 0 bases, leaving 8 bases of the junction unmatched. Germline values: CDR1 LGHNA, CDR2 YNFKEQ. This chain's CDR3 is CASSQDLSTGWLFF. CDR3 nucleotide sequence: TGTGCCAGCAGCCAAGATCTTTCGACAGGGTGGCTGTTTTTT.

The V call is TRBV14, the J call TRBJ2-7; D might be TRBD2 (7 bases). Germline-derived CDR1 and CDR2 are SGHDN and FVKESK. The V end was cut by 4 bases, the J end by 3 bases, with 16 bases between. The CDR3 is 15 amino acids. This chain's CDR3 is CASSPWGGPYYEQYF. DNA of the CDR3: TGTGCCAGCAGCCCTTGGGGGGGGCCGTACTACGAGCAGTACTTC.

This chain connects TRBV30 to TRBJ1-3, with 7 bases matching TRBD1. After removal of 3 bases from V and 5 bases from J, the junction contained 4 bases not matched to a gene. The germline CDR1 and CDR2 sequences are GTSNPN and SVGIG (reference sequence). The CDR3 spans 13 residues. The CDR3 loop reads CAWRPGQRNTIYF. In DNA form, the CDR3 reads TGTGCCTGGAGGCCGGGACAGAGAAACACCATATATTTT.

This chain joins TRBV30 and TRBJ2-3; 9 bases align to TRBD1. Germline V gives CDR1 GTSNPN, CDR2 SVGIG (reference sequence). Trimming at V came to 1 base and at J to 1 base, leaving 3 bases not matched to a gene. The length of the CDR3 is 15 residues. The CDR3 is CAWSDTGGCTDTQYF. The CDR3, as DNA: TGTGCCTGGAGTGATACAGGGGGCTGCACAGATACGCAGTATTTT.

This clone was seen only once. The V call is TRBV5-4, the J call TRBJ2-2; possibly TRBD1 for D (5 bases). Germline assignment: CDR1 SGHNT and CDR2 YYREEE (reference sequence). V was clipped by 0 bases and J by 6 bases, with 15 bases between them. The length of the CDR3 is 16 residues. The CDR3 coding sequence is TGTGCCAGCAGCTTGGCGGGCAGGGTATTGGCCGGGGAGCTGTTTTTT. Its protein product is CASSLAGRVLAGELFF.

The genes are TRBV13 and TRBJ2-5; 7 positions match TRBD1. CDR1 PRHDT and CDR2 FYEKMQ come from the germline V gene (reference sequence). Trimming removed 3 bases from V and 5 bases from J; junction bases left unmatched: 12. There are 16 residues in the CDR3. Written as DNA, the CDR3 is TGTGCCAGCAGCTTGACCCTCGACAGGGCCTCCGAGACCCAGTACTTC. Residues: CASSLTLDRASETQYF.

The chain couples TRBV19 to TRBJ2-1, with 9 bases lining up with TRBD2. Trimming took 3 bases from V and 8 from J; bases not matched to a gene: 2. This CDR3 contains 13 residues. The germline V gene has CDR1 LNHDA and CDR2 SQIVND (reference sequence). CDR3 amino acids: CASSMGLAYEQFF. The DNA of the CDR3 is TGTGCCAGTAGTATGGGACTAGCCTATGAGCAGTTCTTC.

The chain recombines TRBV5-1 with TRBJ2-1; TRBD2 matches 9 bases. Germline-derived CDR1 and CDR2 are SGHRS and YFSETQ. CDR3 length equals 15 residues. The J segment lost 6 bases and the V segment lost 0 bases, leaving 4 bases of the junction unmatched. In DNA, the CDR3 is TGCGCCAGCAGCTTGGGTCTAGCGGGAATCAATGAGCAGTTCTTC. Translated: CASSLGLAGINEQFF. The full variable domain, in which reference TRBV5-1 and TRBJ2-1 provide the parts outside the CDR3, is KAGVTQTPRYLIKTRGQQVTLSCSPISGHRSVSWYQQTPGQGLQFLFEYFSETQRNKGNFPGRFSGRQFSNSRSEMNVSTLELGDSALYLCASSLGLAGINEQFFGPGTRLTVL.

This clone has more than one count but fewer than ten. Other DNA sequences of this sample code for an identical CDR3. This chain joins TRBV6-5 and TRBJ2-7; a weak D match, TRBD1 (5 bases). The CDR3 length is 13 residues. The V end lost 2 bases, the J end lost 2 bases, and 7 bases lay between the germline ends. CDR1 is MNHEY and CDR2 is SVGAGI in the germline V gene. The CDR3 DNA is TGTGCCAGCAGTTACAGGGGTCCCTACGAGCAGTACTTC. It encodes CASSYRGPYEQYF.

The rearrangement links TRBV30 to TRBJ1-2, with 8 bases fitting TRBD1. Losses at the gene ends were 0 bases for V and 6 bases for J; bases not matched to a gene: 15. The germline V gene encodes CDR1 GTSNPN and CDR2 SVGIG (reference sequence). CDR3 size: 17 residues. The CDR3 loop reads CAWSVQGGYRKLDGYTF. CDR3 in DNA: TGTGCCTGGAGTGTACAGGGGGGTTATAGGAAACTTGATGGCTACACCTTC.

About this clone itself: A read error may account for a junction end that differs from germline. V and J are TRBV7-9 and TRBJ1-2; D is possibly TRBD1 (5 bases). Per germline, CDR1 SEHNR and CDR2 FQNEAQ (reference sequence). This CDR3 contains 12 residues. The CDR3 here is CSSSLGDSVYTF. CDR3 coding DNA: TGTTCCAGCAGCTTAGGGGACTCCGTCTACACCTTC.

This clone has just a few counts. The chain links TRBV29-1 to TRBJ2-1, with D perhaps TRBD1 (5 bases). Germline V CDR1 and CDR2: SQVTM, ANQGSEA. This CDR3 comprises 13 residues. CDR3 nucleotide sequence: TGCACCACTGGGCAGGGTATCTACAATGAGCAGTTCTTC. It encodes CTTGQGIYNEQFF.